A single sample gave rise to the 15 T cell receptor beta chains below, sequenced in a study of T-cell memory formation after mild COVID-19. TCRdb fed the 5' RACE reads into MiXCR, producing one record per CDR3 protein. The sample shows 300,000 to 350,000 distinct CDR3 sequences, about 13% of them seen only once. What was sequenced was PBMCs or a T cell subset sorted from them (not recorded which). The receptors were gathered from a man aged 18 to 29 who had mild COVID-19 (a few samples of this study predate the infection). Cell type and time point are not known.

The rearrangement links TRBV4-1 to TRBJ2-2, with TRBD2 identical over 7 bases. J lost 6 bases, V lost 1 base, and 5 bases had no gene match. Germline CDR1 reads MGHRA; CDR2 reads YSYEKL. The CDR3 is made up of 15 amino acids. The CDR3 sequence: CASSQVGGRAGELFF. The CDR3 DNA follows: TGCGCCAGCAGCCAAGTCGGGGGGAGGGCCGGGGAGCTGTTTTTT.

This clonotype was observed a handful of times. The gene calls are TRBV7-6 and TRBJ2-7; 9 bases fit TRBD1. This CDR3 is built from 14 residues. V shed 4 bases and J 3 bases; nucleotides not matched to a gene: 4. Per germline, CDR1 SGHVS and CDR2 FNYEAQ. CDR3 loop: CASSSGTGLYEQYF. CDR3 nucleotide sequence: TGTGCCAGCAGCTCCGGGACAGGGCTCTACGAGCAGTACTTC.

This clonotype was observed a handful of times. This rearrangement joins TRBV3-1 to TRBJ2-4, with TRBD2 identical over 7 bases. Germline CDR1 LGHDT, CDR2 YNNKEL (reference sequence). This CDR3 is 18 amino acids long. The V and J ends lost 4 bases and 3 bases, in that order; junction bases with no gene match: 15. The chain's CDR3 is CASSPGLGGLWIKNIQYF. The DNA for the CDR3 is TGTGCCAGCAGCCCTGGACTAGGAGGACTTTGGATCAAAAACATTCAGTACTTC.

This clonotype has just a few counts. V and J are TRBV5-1 and TRBJ2-3; D is unresolved. Trimming left V 5 bases short and J 0 bases short, with 7 bases between. CDR3 size: 13 residues. In germline, CDR1 is SGHRS, CDR2 YFSETQ. CDR3 in amino acids: CASRRFSTDTQYF. CDR3 DNA: TGCGCCAGCAGGAGATTTAGCACAGATACGCAGTATTTT.

This clonotype was counted between two and nine times. CDR3 protein: CASSRGQGTYEQYV. In DNA form, the CDR3 reads TGCGCCAGCAGCAGGGGACAGGGGACCTACGAGCAGTACGTC. The chain uses TRBV5-1 and TRBJ2-7, with TRBD1 matching over 10 bases. CDR3 length equals 14 residues. Germline loops: CDR1 SGHRS, CDR2 YFSETQ. Trimming cost V 4 bases and J 2 bases; bases outside gene matches: 3.

This clonotype was counted a few times. The chain uses TRBV6-6 and TRBJ2-1, with unresolved D. V was shortened by 5 bases and J by 0 bases, with 8 bases between the two germline ends. Looked up from germline, CDR1 is MNHNY and CDR2 is SVGAGI (reference sequence). The CDR3 is 14 residues long. The CDR3 sequence is CASSNPSSYNEQFF. The CDR3 nucleotides are TGTGCCAGCAGTAATCCGAGCTCCTACAATGAGCAGTTCTTC.

The chain employs TRBV6-2 or TRBV6-3 and TRBJ2-1; D gene unclear. Germline lookup yields CDR1 MNHEY and CDR2 SVGEGT. Trimming took off 2 bases at V and 7 bases at J, with 12 bases between the two ends. The CDR3 runs to 14 residues. The CDR3 DNA reads as TGTGCCAGCAGTTACGGCAGGTTTGGTAATGAGCAGTTCTTC. Translated: CASSYGRFGNEQFF.

The J gene is TRBJ1-5, the V gene TRBV18; D not certain. The V gene lost 2 bases and the J gene lost 7 bases, with 15 bases spanning the gap. Germline values: CDR1 KGHSH, CDR2 LQKENI. CDR3 length: 15 residues. The CDR3 DNA is TGTGCCAGCTCACCAGAGATGGGAAGCGGACAGCCCCAGCATTTT. The encoded protein is CASSPEMGSGQPQHF. The complete variable domain, with remaining parts taken from reference TRBV18 and TRBJ1-5, reads NAGVMQNPRHLVRRRGQEARLRCSPMKGHSHVYWYRQLPEEGLKFMVYLQKENIIDESGMPKERFSAEFPKEGPSILRIQQVVRGDSAAYFCASSPEMGSGQPQHFGDGTRLSIL.

This chain connects TRBV15 to TRBJ1-5; D remains unclear. The V end was cut by 6 bases, the J end by 7 bases, with 13 bases between. Germline CDR1 reads LNHNV; CDR2 reads YYDKDF (reference sequence). This CDR3 spans 13 amino acids. CDR3 coding DNA: TGTGCCACCAGTAACATGGGCGGACAGCCCCAGCATTTT. Residues: CATSNMGGQPQHF.

This clonotype was found many times. J is TRBJ2-3 and V is TRBV28; 9 positions match TRBD2. CDR3 size: 15 residues. The germline gives CDR1 MDHEN, CDR2 SYDVKM. J lost 5 bases, V lost 6 bases, and 9 bases had no gene match. Here the CDR3 reads CASSPDGLALDTQYF. CDR3 DNA: TGTGCCAGCAGCCCTGACGGACTAGCGCTAGATACGCAGTATTTT.

The gene calls are TRBV6-2 or TRBV6-3 and TRBJ1-1, with D uncertain. Per germline, CDR1 MNHEY and CDR2 SVGEGT. The CDR3 sequence is 12 residues long. Deletions cut 1 base from V and 3 bases from J, with 3 bases between. CDR3: CASSYFDTEAFF. As DNA, the CDR3 is TGTGCCAGCAGTTACTTTGACACTGAAGCTTTCTTT.

This clonotype occurred a few times. The genes are TRBV27 and TRBJ1-1; D gene unclear. The CDR3 is 15 amino acids. Per the germline V gene, CDR1 is MNHEY and CDR2 is SMNVEV (reference sequence). Trimming removed 2 bases at V and 1 base at J, with 11 bases between. The CDR3 DNA reads as TGTGCCAGCAGTTTAAAGTTACTGGGGAACACTGAAGCTTTCTTT. Translation gives CASSLKLLGNTEAFF.

This clonotype was found a few times. The chain carries TRBV19 and TRBJ2-2; D may match TRBD1 or TRBD2 (5 bases each). Trimming stripped 7 bases from V and 6 bases from J, with 15 bases between. Germline assignment: CDR1 LNHDA and CDR2 SQIVND (reference sequence). CDR3 size: 14 residues. CDR3 protein: CASKDSWRSGELFF. CDR3 DNA sequence: TGTGCCAGTAAAGACAGCTGGAGGTCCGGGGAGCTGTTTTTT.

This clonotype was detected a few times. CDR3 coding DNA: TGTGCCAGCAGCTTATACCTGGGGGCGGGCAAAAACATTCAGTACTTC. Amino acid sequence: CASSLYLGAGKNIQYF. The rearrangement links TRBV7-9 to TRBJ2-4, with a possible D match to TRBD1 (6 bases). Germline CDR1 SEHNR, CDR2 FQNEAQ (reference sequence). The length of the CDR3 is 16 residues. V was pared by 2 bases and J by 3 bases, with 14 bases between.

This clonotype appeared many times. The chain carries TRBV5-1 and TRBJ2-1; a weak D match, TRBD1 (5 bases). This CDR3 comprises 13 residues. V was clipped by 0 bases and J by 6 bases, with 7 bases between them. The germline CDR1 and CDR2 sequences are SGHRS and YFSETQ. The CDR3, as DNA: TGCGCCAGCAGCTTGGAGGGGCCCAATGAGCAGTTCTTC. It translates to CASSLEGPNEQFF.